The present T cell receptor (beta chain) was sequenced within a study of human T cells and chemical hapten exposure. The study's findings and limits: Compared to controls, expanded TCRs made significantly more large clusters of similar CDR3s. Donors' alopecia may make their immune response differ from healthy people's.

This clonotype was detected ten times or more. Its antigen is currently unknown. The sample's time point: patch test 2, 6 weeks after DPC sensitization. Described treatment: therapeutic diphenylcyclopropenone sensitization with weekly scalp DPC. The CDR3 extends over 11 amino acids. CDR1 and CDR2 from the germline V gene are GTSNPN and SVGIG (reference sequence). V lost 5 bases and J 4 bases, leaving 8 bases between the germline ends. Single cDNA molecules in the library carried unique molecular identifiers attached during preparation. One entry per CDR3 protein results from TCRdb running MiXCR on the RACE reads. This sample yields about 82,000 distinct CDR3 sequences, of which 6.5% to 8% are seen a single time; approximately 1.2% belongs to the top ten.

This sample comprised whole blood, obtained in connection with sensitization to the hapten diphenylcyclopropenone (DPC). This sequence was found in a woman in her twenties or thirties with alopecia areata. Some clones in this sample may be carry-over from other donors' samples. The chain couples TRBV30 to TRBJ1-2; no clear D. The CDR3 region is CAWDDRYGYTF. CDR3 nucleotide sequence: TGTGCCTGGGATGACCGCTATGGCTACACCTTC.